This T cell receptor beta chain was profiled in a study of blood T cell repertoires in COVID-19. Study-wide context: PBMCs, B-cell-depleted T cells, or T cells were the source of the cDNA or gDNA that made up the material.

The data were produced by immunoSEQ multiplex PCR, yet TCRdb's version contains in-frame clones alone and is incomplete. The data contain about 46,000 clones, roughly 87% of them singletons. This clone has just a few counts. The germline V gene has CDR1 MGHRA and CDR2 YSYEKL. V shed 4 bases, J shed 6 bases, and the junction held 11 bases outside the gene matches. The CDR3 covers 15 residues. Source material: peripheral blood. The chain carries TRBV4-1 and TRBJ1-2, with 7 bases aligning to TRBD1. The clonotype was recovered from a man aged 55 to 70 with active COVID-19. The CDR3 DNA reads TGCGCCAGCAGCCTCGGTGACAGGGAGGTTAATGGCTACACCTTC. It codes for CASSLGDREVNGYTF.